Listed here are 17 T cell receptor beta chains from one sample, sequenced in a study of CD4 T cells in relation to SARS-CoV-2 and coronaviruses. The antigens for these receptors are not known. Profiling relied on immunoSEQ multiplex PCR, and the TCRdb table lists in-frame clones only, not all of them. Of about 22,000 clones listed, more than 65% are singletons. Unexposed donor CD4+ T cells date from about 2011-2018, before the COVID-19 pandemic. Isolation of CD4+ T cells took place after about 9 days in culture. Sequenced input: CD4+ T cells from PBMCs, cultured in vitro. These receptors were obtained from a human donor in good health.

The CDR3 reads CASTADRDNTEAFF. CDR3 nucleotides: TGTGCCAGTACCGCAGACAGGGATAACACTGAAGCTTTCTTT. The chain employs TRBV19 and TRBJ1-1; 7 nucleotides line up with TRBD1. In germline, CDR1 is LNHDA, CDR2 SQIVND (reference sequence). The CDR3 is 14 amino acids. V lost 7 bases and J lost 2; bases outside the gene matches: 7.

The table lists this clone with a few counts. This chain uses TRBV7-2 with TRBJ2-7; no clear D. V lost 6 bases to trimming and J lost 6 bases, with 12 bases between them. Germline-derived CDR1 and CDR2 are SGHTA and FQGNSA. The CDR3 length is 12 residues. The CDR3 loop reads CASRQDGVEQYF. In DNA form, the CDR3 reads TGTGCCAGCAGGCAGGACGGTGTCGAGCAGTACTTC.

The chain is built from TRBV30 and TRBJ1-6; no clear D. Trimming stripped 5 bases from V and 6 bases from J, with 11 bases between. There are 13 residues in the CDR3. Germline V gives CDR1 GTSNPN, CDR2 SVGIG (reference sequence). The CDR3 sequence: CAWCQDSNSPLHF. CDR3 in DNA: TGTGCCTGGTGCCAGGACTCTAATTCACCCCTCCACTTT.

This clone has more than one count but fewer than ten. The V call is TRBV5-1, the J call TRBJ1-3, with TRBD1 matching 8 bases. CDR1 is SGHRS, CDR2 YFSETQ, per germline. V dropped 4 bases and J dropped 5; count of bases not matched to a gene: 11. This CDR3 is 16 amino acids long. CDR3 in DNA: TGCGCCAGCAGCCCCCCGGAGACAGGGGTTAGAAACACCATATATTTT. This sequence encodes CASSPPETGVRNTIYF.

V usage is TRBV5-1 and J usage is TRBJ2-3; D possibly matches TRBD1 or TRBD2 (5 bases each). Germline V lookup: CDR1 SGHRS, CDR2 YFSETQ. The CDR3 is made up of 13 amino acids. Trimming removed 4 bases at V and 5 bases at J, with 11 bases between. This CDR3 reads CASSLGAGDTQYF. CDR3 coding DNA: TGCGCCAGCAGCCTCGGGGCGGGAGATACGCAGTATTTT.

V is TRBV2 and J is TRBJ1-1; D is undetermined. The length of the CDR3 is 14 residues. Germline V gives CDR1 SNHLY, CDR2 FYNNEI. The germline V and J ends were trimmed by 8 bases and 0 bases, with 13 bases remaining between them. This CDR3 reads CASQTFRMNTEAFF. The DNA of the CDR3 is TGTGCCAGCCAGACTTTTCGGATGAACACTGAAGCTTTCTTT.

The chain recombines TRBV19 with TRBJ2-7; 11 nucleotides line up with TRBD2. Germline V gene lookup returns CDR1 LNHDA and CDR2 SQIVND (reference sequence). J was trimmed by 12 bases and V by 0 bases; bases with no gene match: 10. CDR3 size: 15 residues. CDR3 DNA: TGTGCCAGTAGTATAGAAGGGACTAGCGGCCTTCTGCGGTACTTC. Its translation: CASSIEGTSGLLRYF.

This chain uses TRBV30 with TRBJ1-1, with TRBD1 as a possible D gene (5 bases). The V and J ends lost 8 bases and 6 bases respectively, with 19 bases between them. Germline CDR1 reads GTSNPN; CDR2 reads SVGIG (reference sequence). This CDR3 is 13 amino acids long. In nucleotides, the CDR3 is TGTGCCACCCCACGGCAGGGAAGGGCTGAAGCTTTCTTT. Translating gives CATPRQGRAEAFF.

The chain joins TRBV9 to TRBJ2-2, with TRBD1 matching 7 bases. The germline CDR1 and CDR2 sequences are SGDLS and YYNGEE. The CDR3 length is 14 residues. J gave up 7 bases and V 0 bases, and 3 bases lay outside the gene matches. The CDR3 coding sequence is TGTGCCAGCAGCGTAGAGGGGGCAGGCGGGGAGCTGTTTTTT. It codes for CASSVEGAGGELFF.

The V and J genes are TRBV19 and TRBJ2-7; 8 nucleotides line up with TRBD1. This CDR3 is built from 16 residues. Germline V gene sequence: CDR1 LNHDA, CDR2 SQIVND (reference sequence). Unmatched junction bases numbered 9, after V lost 4 bases and J lost 1 base. The CDR3 protein is CASSTPGTGNSYEQYF. CDR3 nucleotides: TGTGCCAGTAGTACTCCCGGGACAGGCAATTCCTACGAGCAGTACTTC. Combining the CDR3 with reference TRBV19 and TRBJ2-7 gives the whole variable domain DGGITQSPKYLFRKEGQNVTLSCEQNLNHDAMYWYRQDPGQGLRLIYYSQIVNDFQKGDIAEGYSVSREKKESFPLTVTSAQKNPTAFYLCASSTPGTGNSYEQYFGPGTRLTVT.

The chain joins TRBV5-1 to TRBJ1-1; no reliable D call. Looked up from germline, CDR1 is SGHRS and CDR2 is YFSETQ. The CDR3 extends over 14 amino acids. V gave up 0 bases and J gave up 3 bases, with 9 bases separating them. The CDR3: CASSLDLSDTEAFF. In DNA form, the CDR3 reads TGCGCCAGCAGCTTGGACCTATCGGACACTGAAGCTTTCTTT.

This chain connects TRBV28 to TRBJ2-1, with unresolved D. V lost 9 bases and J 0 bases, leaving 9 bases between the germline ends. The germline V gene encodes CDR1 MDHEN and CDR2 SYDVKM. CDR3 length: 13 amino acids. The DNA for the CDR3 is TGTGCCAGTGTCAGGAGCTCCTACAATGAGCAGTTCTTC. Translated: CASVRSSYNEQFF.

This chain connects TRBV27 to TRBJ1-1; maybe TRBD1 (5 bases). Germline CDR1 reads MNHEY; CDR2 reads SMNVEV (reference sequence). The CDR3 totals 14 residues. V gave up 0 bases and J gave up 1 base, with 6 bases separating them. The CDR3 protein is CASSLSGGNTEAFF. CDR3 coding DNA: TGTGCCAGCAGTTTATCGGGGGGGAACACTGAAGCTTTCTTT.

The chain carries TRBV4-1 and TRBJ1-1; maybe TRBD1 (6 bases). The ends were cut back, 1 base at V and 0 bases at J, with 9 bases in the middle. The CDR3 loop spans 15 amino acids. Germline-derived CDR1 and CDR2 are MGHRA and YSYEKL. CDR3 DNA: TGCGCCAGCAGCCAAGTGAGGACAGTGAACACTGAAGCTTTCTTT. This codes for CASSQVRTVNTEAFF.

V and J are TRBV7-8 and TRBJ2-2; D uncertain. CDR1 SGHVS and CDR2 FQNEAQ come from the germline V gene. The V end was cut by 3 bases, the J end by 2 bases, with 4 bases between. There are 13 residues in the CDR3. The CDR3 protein is CASSFVNTGELFF. CDR3 in DNA: TGTGCCAGCAGCTTCGTCAACACCGGGGAGCTGTTTTTT.

The CDR3 sequence: CASSLDRATKNIQYF. The DNA for the CDR3 is TGTGCCAGCAGCTTAGACAGGGCTACCAAAAACATTCAGTACTTC. V is TRBV11-2 and J is TRBJ2-4; maybe TRBD1 (5 bases). The CDR3 consists of 15 residues. Germline assignment: CDR1 SGHAT and CDR2 FQNNGV. V was trimmed by 0 bases and J by 2 bases, leaving 8 bases between them.

V is TRBV5-4 and J is TRBJ1-2, with 8 bases aligning to TRBD1. J gave up 7 bases and V 4 bases, and 9 bases lay outside the gene matches. Germline lookup yields CDR1 SGHNT and CDR2 YYREEE (reference sequence). The CDR3 totals 14 residues. The DNA of the CDR3 is TGTGCCAGCAGCCCGGACAGGGAGGTACGTGGCTACACCTTC. Amino acid sequence: CASSPDREVRGYTF.